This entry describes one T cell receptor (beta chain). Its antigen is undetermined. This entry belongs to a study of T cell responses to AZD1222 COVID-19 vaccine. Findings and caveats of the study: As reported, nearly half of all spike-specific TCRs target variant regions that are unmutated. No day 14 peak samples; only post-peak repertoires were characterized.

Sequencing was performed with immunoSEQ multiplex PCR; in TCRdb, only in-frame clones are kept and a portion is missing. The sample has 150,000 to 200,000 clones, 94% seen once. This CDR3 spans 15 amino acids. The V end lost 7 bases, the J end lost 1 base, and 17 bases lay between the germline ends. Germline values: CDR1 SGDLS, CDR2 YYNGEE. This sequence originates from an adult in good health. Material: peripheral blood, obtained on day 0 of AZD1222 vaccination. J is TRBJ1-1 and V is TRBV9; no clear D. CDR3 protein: CASGGLSSGNTEAFF. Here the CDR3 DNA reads TGTGCCAGCGGCGGACTTTCAAGTGGGAACACTGAAGCTTTCTTT.